This section outlines one TCR beta chain sequence together with its context. The record originates from a study of T cell responses to AZD1222 COVID-19 vaccine. Only in-frame clones appear in the TCRdb table, and some are missing; sequencing was by immunoSEQ multiplex PCR. This sample has tens of thousands of clones, with roughly 90% found just once. The CDR3 spans 13 residues. Per the germline V gene, CDR1 is SGHTA and CDR2 is FQGNSA. Trimming shortened V by 2 bases and J by 6 bases, and 5 bases separated the two germline ends. This sample comprised peripheral blood, obtained 28 days after the second AZD1222 dose. The rearrangement uses TRBV7-2 and TRBJ1-6; D is unclear. The source is an adult who received the AZD1222 COVID-19 vaccine. Here the CDR3 reads CASSLLVNSPLHF. The CDR3 DNA follows: TGTGCCAGCAGCTTACTAGTTAATTCACCCCTCCACTTT.